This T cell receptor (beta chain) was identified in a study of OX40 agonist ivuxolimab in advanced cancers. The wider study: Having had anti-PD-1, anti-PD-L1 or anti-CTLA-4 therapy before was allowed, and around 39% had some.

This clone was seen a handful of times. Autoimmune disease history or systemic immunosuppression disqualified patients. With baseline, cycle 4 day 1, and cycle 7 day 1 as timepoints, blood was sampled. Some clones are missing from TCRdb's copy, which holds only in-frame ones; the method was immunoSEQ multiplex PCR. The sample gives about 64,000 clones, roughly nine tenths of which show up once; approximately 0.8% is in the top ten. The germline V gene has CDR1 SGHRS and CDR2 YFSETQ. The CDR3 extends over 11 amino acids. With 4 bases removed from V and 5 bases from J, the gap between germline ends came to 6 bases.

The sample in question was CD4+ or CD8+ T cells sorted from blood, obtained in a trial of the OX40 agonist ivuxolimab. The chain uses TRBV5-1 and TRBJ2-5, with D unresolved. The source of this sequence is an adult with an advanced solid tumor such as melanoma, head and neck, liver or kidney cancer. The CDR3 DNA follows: TGCGCCAGCAGCCAAGGGGAGACCCAGTACTTC. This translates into CASSQGETQYF.